This T cell receptor beta chain was documented in a study of identical twins. Notes on the study in general: Abundant cord blood beta clonotypes carried fewer insertions; memory repertoires showed none.

In TCRdb, the 5' RACE reads were re-called with MiXCR into one record per CDR3 protein. The table lists a few hundred thousand distinct CDR3 sequences, 9.5% to 10% of them singletons. This CDR3 comprises 15 residues. Germline assignment: CDR1 DFQATT and CDR2 SNEGSKA (reference sequence). V was trimmed by 5 bases and J by 4 bases, leaving 21 bases between them. Donors uniformly comprised healthy Caucasians. This clonotype was seen a handful of times. Its antigen remains unidentified. Separately, the same data were catalogued under a study of yellow fever vaccine responses in identical twins. That paper adds: After vaccination, twins' T cell response reportedly seemed partly convergent, partly personalized.

The J gene is TRBJ2-7, the V gene TRBV20-1; D not resolved. The sequencing sample was made of PBMCs. This clonotype was sampled from a young woman in good health. CDR3 DNA sequence: TGCAGTGCTGATCTCCCAGCCGAGGTTGTGTACGAGCAGTACTTC. The encoded protein is CSADLPAEVVYEQYF.